The 28 T cell receptor beta chains below come from one sample, sequenced in a study of blood T cell repertoires in COVID-19. The repertoire was sequenced with immunoSEQ multiplex PCR; TCRdb's copy has only in-frame clones and lacks some. The sample comprises about 220,000 clones, roughly 88% of which are singletons, and approximately 2% rests with the top ten. The sequenced sample consisted of peripheral blood. These receptors all come from a young man who had recovered from COVID-19.

V and J are TRBV30 and TRBJ1-2, with 8 bases fitting TRBD1. The CDR3 loop spans 15 amino acids. Per the germline V gene, CDR1 is GTSNPN and CDR2 is SVGIG (reference sequence). Trimming cost V 3 bases and J 5 bases; bases outside gene matches: 11. For the CDR3, the DNA is TGTGCCTGGAGGGTCAACAGGACAGGGATTTATGGCTACACCTTC. This gives the protein CAWRVNRTGIYGYTF. Filled out from reference TRBV30 and TRBJ1-2, the complete variable domain reads SQTIHQWPATLVQPVGSPLSLECTVEGTSNPNLYWYRQAAGRGLQLLFYSVGIGQISSEVPQNLSASRPQDRQFILSSKKLLLSDSGFYLCAWRVNRTGIYGYTFGSGTRLTVV.

This chain uses TRBV5-1 with TRBJ1-1, with TRBD1 as a possible D gene (5 bases). Germline assignment: CDR1 SGHRS and CDR2 YFSETQ. Trimming removed 4 bases from V and 0 bases from J, with 7 bases in between. The CDR3 length is 13 residues. The CDR3 bases are TGCGCCAGCAGCATGGGGCTGAACACTGAAGCTTTCTTT. Translation: CASSMGLNTEAFF.

This clone was observed a single time. The rearrangement links TRBV11-3 to TRBJ2-5; a possible D gene is TRBD1 (6 bases). Between the trimmed V and J ends, which lost 6 bases and 5 bases, there was a span of 13 bases. Germline V lookup: CDR1 SGHNT, CDR2 YENEEA. This CDR3 region has 13 residues. Here the CDR3 DNA reads TGTGCCAGCAGTCCAGGGGCGGGTGAGACCCAGTACTTC. Translated, it gives CASSPGAGETQYF.

This rearrangement joins TRBV14 to TRBJ2-3; 8 bases are a match to TRBD2. V was pared by 1 base and J by 1 base, with 4 bases of the junction left unmatched. The CDR3 is 16 residues long. Germline V CDR1 and CDR2: SGHDN, FVKESK. The CDR3 DNA follows: TGTGCCAGCAGCCAAGTGGCGGGGGGACGCACAGATACGCAGTATTTT. Translating it yields CASSQVAGGRTDTQYF.

This chain links TRBV10-1 with TRBJ2-3; TRBD2 is a possible D gene (5 bases). Trimming stripped 0 bases from V and 4 bases from J, with 5 bases between. Germline assignment: CDR1 WNHNN and CDR2 SYGVQD (reference sequence). The CDR3 totals 13 residues. This chain's CDR3 is CASSESLADTQYF. The CDR3 DNA sequence: TGCGCCAGCAGTGAGTCACTAGCAGATACGCAGTATTTT.

The V call is TRBV4-1, the J call TRBJ1-1; possible D gene TRBD1, 5 bases. V was clipped by 3 bases and J by 3 bases, with 17 bases between them. The CDR3 totals 16 residues. Germline CDR1 MGHRA, CDR2 YSYEKL. The CDR3 protein is CASSQKVRDYDTEAFF. CDR3 sequence (DNA): TGCGCCAGCAGCCAGAAAGTGCGGGACTATGACACTGAAGCTTTCTTT.

CDR3 sequence (DNA): TGTGCCAGCAGTACTTCCTACGAGCAGTACTTC. This gives the protein CASSTSYEQYF. This chain links TRBV6-5 with TRBJ2-7; no reliable D call. V lost 5 bases and J 1 base, leaving 3 bases between the germline ends. Germline-derived CDR1 and CDR2 are MNHEY and SVGAGI. The CDR3 runs 11 residues.

The chain uses TRBV7-8 and TRBJ1-1; TRBD1 aligns across 10 bases. With V trimmed by 5 bases and J by 13 bases, 4 bases remained unmatched. Germline CDR1 and CDR2: SGHVS and FQNEAQ. The CDR3 spans 11 residues. CDR3 in DNA: TGTGCCAGCAGCCCGGGGACAGGGGTTTTCTTT. Its protein product is CASSPGTGVFF.

The chain has TRBV3-1 (or the pseudogene TRBV3-2) and TRBJ2-1; 16 bases are a match to TRBD2. The CDR3 has 16 amino acids. In germline, CDR1 is LGHDT, CDR2 YNNKEL (reference sequence). The V segment lost 5 bases and the J segment 6 bases; nucleotides outside the gene matches: 4. The CDR3 loop reads CASSSGTSGGANEQFF. CDR3 coding DNA: TGTGCCAGCAGCTCCGGGACTAGCGGGGGGGCCAATGAGCAGTTCTTC.

In DNA form, the CDR3 reads TGTGCCAGCAGTCAGCGCCTCGGACAATATAATTCACCCCTCCACTTT. Protein sequence: CASSQRLGQYNSPLHF. The genes are TRBV28 and TRBJ1-6, with TRBD1 as a possible D gene (5 bases). V was pared by 5 bases and J by 4 bases, with 15 bases between. The CDR3 extends over 16 amino acids. The V gene's germline CDR1 is MDHEN and CDR2 SYDVKM. The variable domain in full, with the rest retrieved from reference TRBV28 and TRBJ1-6, is DVKVTQSSRYLVKRTGEKVFLECVQDMDHENMFWYRQDPGLGLRLIYFSYDVKMKEKGDIPEGYSVSREKKERFSLILESASTNQTSMYLCASSQRLGQYNSPLHFGNGTRLTVT.

CDR3 protein: CASSGQGTNTEAFF. CDR3 DNA: TGTGCCAGCAGTGGACAGGGGACGAACACTGAAGCTTTCTTT. The chain couples TRBV6-2 or TRBV6-3 to TRBJ1-1; 9 positions agree with TRBD1. V trimming: 5 bases; J trimming: 1 base; junction bases outside the gene matches: 2. The CDR3 has 14 amino acids. Germline V CDR1 and CDR2: MNHEY, SVGEGT.

This clone appeared a single time. The V call is TRBV5-8, the J call TRBJ2-5; 9 bases align to TRBD2. Trimming cost V 0 bases and J 1 base; bases outside gene matches: 10. Germline V gives CDR1 SGHTS, CDR2 YDEGEE. The CDR3 is made up of 18 amino acids. The CDR3 here is CASSLVLAGRGSQETQYF. In nucleotides, the CDR3 is TGTGCCAGCAGCTTGGTTCTAGCGGGGAGGGGAAGCCAAGAGACCCAGTACTTC.

The V call is TRBV6-5, the J call TRBJ1-1, with a possible D match to TRBD1 (5 bases). The CDR3 loop spans 13 amino acids. V lost 2 bases, J lost 11 bases, and 15 bases lay in between. Germline V gene lookup returns CDR1 MNHEY and CDR2 SVGAGI. CDR3 protein: CASSYRGFSTAFF. The CDR3 region has the DNA TGTGCCAGCAGTTACAGGGGCTTTTCCACCGCTTTCTTT.

The CDR3 region is CASSPDRGTYNEQFF. CDR3 bases: TGTGCCAGCAGCCCGGACAGGGGGACGTACAATGAGCAGTTCTTC. The rearrangement links TRBV5-4 to TRBJ2-1; 10 bases fit TRBD1. Germline V gene sequence: CDR1 SGHNT, CDR2 YYREEE (reference sequence). V lost 4 bases and J lost 4; bases outside the gene matches: 5. The CDR3 is made up of 15 amino acids.

CDR3 protein: CASKSGQGGGYTF. As DNA, the CDR3 is TGTGCCAGCAAAAGTGGACAGGGGGGCGGCTACACCTTC. The V and J genes are TRBV2 and TRBJ1-2; 10 bases are shared with TRBD1. Germline V gene lookup returns CDR1 SNHLY and CDR2 FYNNEI. V gave up 7 bases and J gave up 8 bases; unmatched junction bases: 7. The CDR3 consists of 13 residues.

The chain uses TRBV7-9 and TRBJ1-1, with 7 bases aligning to TRBD1. The ends lost 3 bases at V and 1 base at J; junction bases unmatched: 2. Germline values: CDR1 SEHNR, CDR2 FQNEAQ (reference sequence). The CDR3 runs to 14 residues. The CDR3 region is CASSFQGGNTEAFF. The CDR3 DNA is TGTGCCAGCAGCTTCCAGGGGGGGAACACTGAAGCTTTCTTT.

The genes are TRBV30 and TRBJ1-1, with D perhaps matching TRBD1 (5 bases). Trimming removed 8 bases at V and 5 bases at J, with 18 bases between. Germline CDR1 reads GTSNPN; CDR2 reads SVGIG (reference sequence). The CDR3 spans 13 residues. CDR3 bases: TGTGCCGGGACTGGGTCAGGGCGGACTGAAGCTTTCTTT. Translation: CAGTGSGRTEAFF.

In DNA, the CDR3 is TGTGCCAGCAGCCCAGACAGGGGGTGGACTGAAGCTTTCTTT. Encoded protein: CASSPDRGWTEAFF. The rearrangement links TRBV3-1 (or the pseudogene TRBV3-2) to TRBJ1-1; TRBD1 matches at 9 bases. Per the germline V gene, CDR1 is LGHDT and CDR2 is YNNKEL (reference sequence). V shed 4 bases, J shed 5 bases, and the junction held 5 bases outside the gene matches. The CDR3 extends over 14 amino acids.

The chain couples TRBV29-1 to TRBJ1-1, with a tentative D call TRBD1 (6 bases). Germline CDR1 SQVTM, CDR2 ANQGSEA. The length of the CDR3 is 15 residues. The V end lost 0 bases, the J end lost 1 base, and 12 bases lay between the germline ends. CDR3 region: CSVEDRGAANTEAFF. Written as DNA, the CDR3 is TGCAGCGTTGAAGATCGGGGGGCGGCGAACACTGAAGCTTTCTTT.

The chain is built from TRBV9 and TRBJ1-4; D is ambiguous. CDR1 is SGDLS, CDR2 YYNGEE, per germline. CDR3 length: 13 residues. Trimming shortened V by 0 bases and J by 12 bases, and 12 bases separated the two germline ends. The CDR3 protein is CASSVGEAAELFF. The CDR3 nucleotides are TGTGCCAGCAGCGTAGGGGAGGCAGCCGAACTGTTTTTT.

This clone appeared once. The chain has TRBV10-3 and TRBJ2-7, with 9 positions matching TRBD1. The CDR3 is 14 amino acids. Unmatched junction bases numbered 5, after V lost 5 bases and J lost 3 bases. Germline V gives CDR1 ENHRY, CDR2 SYGVKD. The CDR3 reads CAISRTGVGYEQYF. In DNA form, the CDR3 reads TGTGCCATCAGTCGGACAGGGGTGGGCTACGAGCAGTACTTC.

The rearrangement links TRBV6-5 to TRBJ2-7; a possible D gene is TRBD2 (5 bases). From germline, CDR1 is MNHEY and CDR2 SVGAGI. V lost 5 bases to trimming and J lost 2 bases, with 16 bases between them. This CDR3 contains 15 residues. CDR3 protein: CASSPRRVPPYEQYF. DNA of the CDR3: TGTGCCAGCAGTCCCCGGCGGGTTCCTCCCTACGAGCAGTACTTC.

The chain has TRBV5-6 and TRBJ1-4; D remains unclear. Germline V gene sequence: CDR1 SGHDT, CDR2 YYEEEE. Trimming left V 2 bases short and J 5 bases short, with 10 bases between. The CDR3 runs to 14 residues. The CDR3 DNA sequence: TGTGCCAGCAGCTTTGACACTCGAAATGAAAAACTGTTTTTT. Translating it yields CASSFDTRNEKLFF.

The genes are TRBV27 and TRBJ2-2, with TRBD1 matching 8 bases. The V gene's germline CDR1 is MNHEY and CDR2 SMNVEV (reference sequence). V dropped 3 bases and J dropped 7; count of bases not matched to a gene: 16. This CDR3 is built from 18 residues. CDR3 region: CASSFLGQVIPPIGELFF. The CDR3 DNA is TGTGCCAGCAGTTTTTTGGGACAGGTTATACCCCCAATCGGGGAGCTGTTTTTT.

This sequence joins TRBV4-2 and TRBJ1-2; a weak D match, TRBD1 (6 bases). Trimming pared 1 base from V and 6 bases from J, leaving 6 bases between. The V gene's germline CDR1 is LGHNA and CDR2 YNFKEQ. The length of the CDR3 is 12 residues. CDR3 sequence (DNA): TGTGCCAGCAGCCAAGGGACAGATGGCTACACCTTC. This codes for CASSQGTDGYTF.

Here the CDR3 DNA reads TGTGCCAGCAGTATAGACAGGGGAAACACCATATATTTT. Residues: CASSIDRGNTIYF. The chain has TRBV2 and TRBJ1-3; D may be TRBD1 (6 bases). The germline V and J ends were trimmed by 5 bases and 4 bases, with 9 bases remaining between them. The CDR3 is 13 amino acids. CDR1 and CDR2 (germline): SNHLY, FYNNEI.

The chain uses TRBV18 and TRBJ1-2; tentative D call: TRBD1 (5 bases). This CDR3 is 16 amino acids long. Trimming shortened V by 1 base and J by 2 bases, and 14 bases separated the two germline ends. CDR1 is KGHSH and CDR2 is LQKENI in the germline V gene. CDR3 nucleotide sequence: TGTGCCAGCTCACCACAGTCGGACACCTTAAACTATGGCTACACCTTC. Its protein product is CASSPQSDTLNYGYTF.

The chain combines TRBV11-3 with TRBJ2-7, with TRBD1 matching 9 bases. CDR1 and CDR2 from the germline V gene are SGHNT and YENEEA. J gave up 5 bases and V 4 bases, and 6 bases lay outside the gene matches. The CDR3 covers 14 residues. The CDR3 reads CASSSRDRDNEQYF. In DNA, the CDR3 is TGTGCCAGCAGCTCACGGGACAGGGATAACGAGCAGTACTTC.